This T cell receptor (beta chain) was observed in a study of Graves' ophthalmopathy and Graves' hyperthyroidism. Study information: The blood sample was drawn at first diagnosis and before any treatment. Study-level results: Discrimination between ophthalmopathy and stable hyperthyroidism by a 13-signature model showed approximately 89% sensitivity and 70% to 82% specificity. Detected in blood as well were most expanded thyroid clonotypes with frequency above 0.001.

Deletions cut 4 bases from V and 5 bases from J, with 14 bases between. The CDR3 covers 13 residues. Germline V lookup: CDR1 SQVTM, CDR2 ANQGSEA. The authors used Ficoll-Paque density gradient centrifugation to separate PBMCs. The input was around 10 ml of fresh peripheral blood. RNA transcripts served as template for amplifying TCR beta CDR3 sequences. Second-round multiplex PCR came after a first-round RT-PCR that employed HTBI primers. A single record per CDR3 protein comes from TCRdb applying MiXCR to the multiplex PCR reads. The sample yields over 650,000 distinct CDR3 sequences, roughly two fifths seen once. With respect to this clonotype: The antigen is unknown.

The clonotype originates from an adult man with Graves' ophthalmopathy. Sequenced input: peripheral blood. The chain links TRBV29-1 to TRBJ1-1, with a possible D match to TRBD1 (5 bases). The DNA of the CDR3 is TGCAGCGTTGGGGCAGGGATTGGGACTGAAGCTTTCTTT. Amino acid sequence: CSVGAGIGTEAFF.